These 14 T cell receptor beta chains were sequenced from one sample in a study of a mutant IDH1 vaccine in newly diagnosed glioma. Some clones are missing from TCRdb's copy, which holds only in-frame ones; the method was immunoSEQ multiplex PCR. The sample holds tens of thousands of clones; over 75% are singletons and the top ten take more than 5%. Time point in this sample: week 47, end of study. Doses comprised 300 ug of mutant IDH1 20-mer peptide each, plus topical imiquimod. Which antigens these TCRs recognize remains unknown. Sequenced material: PBMCs, taken from a glioma patient whose treatment included an IDH1 peptide vaccine. The receptors here all came from a middle-aged man with glioma.

The CDR3 DNA sequence: TGCAGCGTTGACATTAGCGGGAGTGGTTACAATGAGCAGTTCTTC. It translates to CSVDISGSGYNEQFF. V usage is TRBV29-1 and J usage is TRBJ2-1; 9 bases align to TRBD2. This CDR3 region has 15 residues. Germline V gene data show CDR1 as SQVTM and CDR2 as ANQGSEA. V trimming: 3 bases; J trimming: 4 bases; junction bases outside the gene matches: 7.

V and J are TRBV7-2 and TRBJ1-2, with 9 bases that match TRBD1. Germline V gene data show CDR1 as SGHTA and CDR2 as FQGNSA. The ends lost 5 bases at V and 5 bases at J; junction bases unmatched: 9. The length of the CDR3 is 15 residues. Here the CDR3 DNA reads TGTGCCAGCAGCCTACTACAGGGGGCTGGATATGGCTACACCTTC. Translated, it gives CASSLLQGAGYGYTF.

The rearrangement joins TRBV7-9 to TRBJ2-7; no firm D call. This CDR3 has 13 residues. The V end lost 3 bases, the J end lost 5 bases, and 11 bases lay between the germline ends. The germline CDR1 and CDR2 sequences are SEHNR and FQNEAQ (reference sequence). CDR3 bases: TGTGCCAGCAGCTTGGGCAATCGAGACGAGCAGTACTTC. Protein sequence: CASSLGNRDEQYF.

In this sample, this clone turned up once. The chain couples TRBV10-3 to TRBJ2-5; TRBD1 matches 7 bases. Unmatched junction bases numbered 7, after V lost 6 bases and J lost 3 bases. This CDR3 is built from 14 residues. The germline V gene encodes CDR1 ENHRY and CDR2 SYGVKD. CDR3 in DNA: TGTGCCATCAGCGGGGACAGCCCTAAAGAGACCCAGTACTTC. This translates into CAISGDSPKETQYF.

V is TRBV7-8 and J is TRBJ1-5, with no clear D. Germline lookup yields CDR1 SGHVS and CDR2 FQNEAQ. V was pared by 2 bases and J by 4 bases, with 6 bases between. CDR3 length: 13 amino acids. CDR3 loop: CASSLQENQPQHF. The CDR3 DNA reads as TGTGCCAGCAGCTTACAGGAGAATCAGCCCCAGCATTTT.

This sequence joins TRBV18 and TRBJ1-1, with 9 positions matching TRBD1. The trim removed 5 bases at V and 7 bases at J, leaving 5 bases unmatched. The CDR3 covers 13 residues. Germline values: CDR1 KGHSH, CDR2 LQKENI. Here the CDR3 reads CASSSGQGVEAFF. Written as DNA, the CDR3 is TGTGCCAGCTCATCGGGACAGGGCGTTGAAGCTTTCTTT.

The chain links TRBV20-1 to TRBJ2-5; the match to TRBD1 covers 7 bases. The V and J ends lost 4 bases and 5 bases, in that order; junction bases with no gene match: 1. Germline V gene data show CDR1 as DFQATT and CDR2 as SNEGSKA (reference sequence). The CDR3 is 11 amino acids. The DNA for the CDR3 is TGCAGTGCTACGGACAGGGAGACCCAGTACTTC. Amino acid sequence: CSATDRETQYF.

This clone was seen ten or more times. The V gene is TRBV2, the J gene TRBJ2-3; TRBD1 matches at 8 bases. The CDR3 extends over 17 amino acids. V was clipped by 2 bases and J by 2 bases; unmatched bases: 9. CDR1 is SNHLY and CDR2 is FYNNEI in the germline V gene. In DNA form, the CDR3 reads TGTGCCAGCAGTGAAAGGTTGACAGGGGCCTTCACAGATACGCAGTATTTT. Encoded protein: CASSERLTGAFTDTQYF.

This clone was found once. The chain uses TRBV18 and TRBJ1-4; 7 positions match TRBD1. The CDR3 has 15 residues. In germline, CDR1 is KGHSH, CDR2 LQKENI. With V trimmed by 3 bases and J by 4 bases, 5 bases remained unmatched. The CDR3 loop is CASSPGGQFNEKLFF. DNA for the CDR3: TGTGCCAGCTCACCCGGGGGACAGTTTAATGAAAAACTGTTTTTT. The full variable domain, completed using reference TRBV18 and TRBJ1-4, is NAGVMQNPRHLVRRRGQEARLRCSPMKGHSHVYWYRQLPEEGLKFMVYLQKENIIDESGMPKERFSAEFPKEGPSILRIQQVVRGDSAAYFCASSPGGQFNEKLFFGSGTQLSVL.

This chain uses TRBV19 with TRBJ2-3, with 8 bases lining up with TRBD1. Per the germline V gene, CDR1 is LNHDA and CDR2 is SQIVND (reference sequence). This CDR3 region has 15 residues. Unmatched junction bases numbered 3, after V lost 2 bases and J lost 2 bases. CDR3 in amino acids: CASSIQGANTDTQYF. The DNA for the CDR3 is TGTGCCAGTAGTATACAGGGGGCAAACACAGATACGCAGTATTTT.

Details on this clone: At one end the junction does not follow the germline gene, possibly because of a read error. V is TRBV7-7 and J is TRBJ2-1; 8 nucleotides line up with TRBD2. CDR3 size: 13 residues. The germline gives CDR1 SSHAT, CDR2 FNYEAQ (reference sequence). The CDR3 spells CASSGGSHNEQFF. The CDR3 bases are TGTGCTAGCAGCGGGGGAAGCCACAATGAGCAGTTCTTC.

The rearrangement joins TRBV7-9 to TRBJ1-1; unclear D gene. This CDR3 spans 12 amino acids. Trimming took 5 bases from V and 5 from J, leaving 9 bases between them. Germline values: CDR1 SEHNR, CDR2 FQNEAQ (reference sequence). The CDR3 DNA is TGTGCCAGCAGCCAAGGGAGAACTGAAGCTTTCTTT. This sequence encodes CASSQGRTEAFF.

This clone was seen a handful of times. This chain links TRBV27 with TRBJ1-2, with no clear D. The CDR3 is 14 amino acids. V shed 10 bases and J shed 0 bases, with 15 bases lying between them. The V gene's germline CDR1 is MNHEY and CDR2 SMNVEV (reference sequence). The DNA for the CDR3 is TGTGCCACGTCTTTGATTGGGGCTAACTATGGCTACACCTTC. Its translation: CATSLIGANYGYTF.

The V call is TRBV29-1, the J call TRBJ2-5; D uncertain. From germline, CDR1 is SQVTM and CDR2 ANQGSEA. This CDR3 has 12 residues. Deletions cut 7 bases from V and 6 bases from J, with 15 bases between. The CDR3 protein is CSALKAPKTQYF. The CDR3 region has the DNA TGCAGCGCGCTTAAGGCACCCAAGACCCAGTACTTC.